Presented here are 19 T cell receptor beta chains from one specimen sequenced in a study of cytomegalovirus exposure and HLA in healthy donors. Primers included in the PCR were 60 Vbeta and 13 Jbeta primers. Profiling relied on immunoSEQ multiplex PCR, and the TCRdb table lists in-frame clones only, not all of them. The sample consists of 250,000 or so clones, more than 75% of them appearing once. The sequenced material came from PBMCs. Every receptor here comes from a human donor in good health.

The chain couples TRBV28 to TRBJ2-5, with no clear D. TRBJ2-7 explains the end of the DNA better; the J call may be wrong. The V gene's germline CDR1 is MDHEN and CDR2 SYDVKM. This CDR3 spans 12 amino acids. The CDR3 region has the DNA TGTGCCAGCAGTTTATCCCCCTACGAGCAGTACTTC. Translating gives CASSLSPYEQYF.

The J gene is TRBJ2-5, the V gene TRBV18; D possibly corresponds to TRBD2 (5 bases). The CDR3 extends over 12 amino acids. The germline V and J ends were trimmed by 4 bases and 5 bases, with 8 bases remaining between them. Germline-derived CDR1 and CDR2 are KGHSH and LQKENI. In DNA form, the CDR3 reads TGTGCCAGCTCACGGCCGGGGGAGACCCAGTACTTC. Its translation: CASSRPGETQYF.

The CDR3 sequence: CASSTDRGEKLFF. CDR3 nucleotides: TGTGCCAGTAGTACGGACAGGGGTGAAAAACTGTTTTTT. The rearrangement uses TRBV19 and TRBJ1-4, with 9 bases that match TRBD1. This CDR3 is 13 amino acids long. Germline loops: CDR1 LNHDA, CDR2 SQIVND (reference sequence). Trimming removed 4 bases from V and 7 bases from J; junction bases left unmatched: 1.

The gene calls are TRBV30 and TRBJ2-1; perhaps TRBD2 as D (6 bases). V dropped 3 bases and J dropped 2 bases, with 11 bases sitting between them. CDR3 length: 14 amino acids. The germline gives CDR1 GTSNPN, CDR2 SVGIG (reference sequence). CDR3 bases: TGTGCCTGGAGCTCCGGCGGGGCCTACAATGAGCAGTTCTTC. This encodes CAWSSGGAYNEQFF.

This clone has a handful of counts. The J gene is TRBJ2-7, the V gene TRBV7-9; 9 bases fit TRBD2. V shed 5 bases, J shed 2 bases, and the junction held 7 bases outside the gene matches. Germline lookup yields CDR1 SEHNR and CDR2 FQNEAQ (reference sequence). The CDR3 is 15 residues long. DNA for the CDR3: TGTGCCAGCAGCGGGACGGTAGCGGGGGCCTACGAGCAGTACTTC. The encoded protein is CASSGTVAGAYEQYF.

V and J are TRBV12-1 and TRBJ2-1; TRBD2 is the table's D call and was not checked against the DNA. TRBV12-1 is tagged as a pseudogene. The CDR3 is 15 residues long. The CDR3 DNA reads TGTGCCAGCAGCTTTGGCCCCGAGGGGGGGAGCCAGCAGTTCTTC. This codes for CASSFGPEGGSQQFF.

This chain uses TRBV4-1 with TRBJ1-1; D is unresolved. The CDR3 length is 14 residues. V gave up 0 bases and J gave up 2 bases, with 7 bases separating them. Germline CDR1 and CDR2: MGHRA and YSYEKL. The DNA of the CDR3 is TGCGCCAGCAGCCAAGACATCGGTAACACTGAAGCTTTCTTT. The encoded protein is CASSQDIGNTEAFF.

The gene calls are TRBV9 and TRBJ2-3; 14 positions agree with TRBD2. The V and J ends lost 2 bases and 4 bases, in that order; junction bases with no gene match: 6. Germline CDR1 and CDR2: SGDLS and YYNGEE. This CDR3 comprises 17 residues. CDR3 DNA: TGTGCCAGCAGCGTGGGGACTAGCGGGAGCGGGGCAGATACGCAGTATTTT. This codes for CASSVGTSGSGADTQYF. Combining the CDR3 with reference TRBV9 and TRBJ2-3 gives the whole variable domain DSGVTQTPKHLITATGQRVTLRCSPRSGDLSVYWYQQSLDQGLQFLIQYYNGEERAKGNILERFSAQQFPDLHSELNLSSLELGDSALYFCASSVGTSGSGADTQYFGPGTRLTVL.

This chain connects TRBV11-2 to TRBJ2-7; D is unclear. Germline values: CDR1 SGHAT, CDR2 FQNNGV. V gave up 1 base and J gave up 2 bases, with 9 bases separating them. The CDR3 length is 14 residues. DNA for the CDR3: TGTGCCAGCAGCTTAGCCGCATACACCTACGAGCAGTACTTC. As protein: CASSLAAYTYEQYF. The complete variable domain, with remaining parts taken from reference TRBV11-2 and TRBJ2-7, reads EAGVAQSPRYKIIEKRQSVAFWCNPISGHATLYWYQQILGQGPKLLIQFQNNGVVDDSQLPKDRFSAERLKGVDSTLKIQPAKLEDSAVYLCASSLAAYTYEQYFGPGTRLTVT.

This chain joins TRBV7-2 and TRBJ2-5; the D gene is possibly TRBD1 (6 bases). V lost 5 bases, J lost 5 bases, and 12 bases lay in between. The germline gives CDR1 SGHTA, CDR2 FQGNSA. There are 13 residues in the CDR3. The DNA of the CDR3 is TGTGCCAGCAGCCTCAGGGGCTCGGAGACCCAGTACTTC. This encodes CASSLRGSETQYF.

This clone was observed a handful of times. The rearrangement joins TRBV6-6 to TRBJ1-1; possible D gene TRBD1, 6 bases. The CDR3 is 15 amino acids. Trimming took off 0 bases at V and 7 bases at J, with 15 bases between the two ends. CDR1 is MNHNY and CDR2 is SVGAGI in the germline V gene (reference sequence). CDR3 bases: TGTGCCAGCAGTTACTCTGGAGGGGGGGGAGGTGAAGCTTTCTTT. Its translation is CASSYSGGGGGEAFF.

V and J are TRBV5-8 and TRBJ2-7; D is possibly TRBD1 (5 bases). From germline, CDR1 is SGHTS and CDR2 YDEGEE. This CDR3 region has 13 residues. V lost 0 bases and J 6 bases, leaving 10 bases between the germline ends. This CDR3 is CASSLAPQGEQYF. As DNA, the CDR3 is TGTGCCAGCAGCTTGGCCCCCCAGGGCGAGCAGTACTTC.

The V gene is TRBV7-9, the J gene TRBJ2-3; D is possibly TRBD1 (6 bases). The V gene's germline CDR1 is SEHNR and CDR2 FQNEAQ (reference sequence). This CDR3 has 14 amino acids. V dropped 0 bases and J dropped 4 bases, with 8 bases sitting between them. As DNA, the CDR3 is TGTGCCAGCAGCTTAGCGTACAGGGCAGATACGCAGTATTTT. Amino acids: CASSLAYRADTQYF.

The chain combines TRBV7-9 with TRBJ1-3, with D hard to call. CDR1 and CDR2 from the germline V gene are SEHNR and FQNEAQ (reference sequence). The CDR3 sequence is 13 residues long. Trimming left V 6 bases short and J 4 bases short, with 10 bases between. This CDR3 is CASRRERGNTIYF. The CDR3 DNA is TGTGCCAGCAGAAGGGAGCGCGGAAACACCATATATTTT.

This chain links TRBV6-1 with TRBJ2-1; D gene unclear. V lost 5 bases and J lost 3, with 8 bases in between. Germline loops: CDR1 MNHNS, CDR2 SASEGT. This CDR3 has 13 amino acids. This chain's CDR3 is CASSRHSYNEQFF. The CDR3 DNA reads TGTGCCAGCAGTAGACACAGCTACAATGAGCAGTTCTTC.

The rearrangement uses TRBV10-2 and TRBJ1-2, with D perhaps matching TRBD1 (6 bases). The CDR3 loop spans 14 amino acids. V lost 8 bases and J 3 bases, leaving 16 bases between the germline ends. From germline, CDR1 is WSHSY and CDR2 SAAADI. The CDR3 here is CASAKNRDYYGYTF. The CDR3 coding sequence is TGCGCCAGCGCTAAAAACAGGGATTACTATGGCTACACCTTC.

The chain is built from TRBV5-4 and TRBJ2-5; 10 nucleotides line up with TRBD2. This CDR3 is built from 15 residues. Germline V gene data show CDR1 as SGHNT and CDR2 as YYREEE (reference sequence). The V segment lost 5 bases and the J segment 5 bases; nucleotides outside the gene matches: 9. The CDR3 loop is CASSQSGRGLETQYF. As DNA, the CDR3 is TGTGCCAGCAGTCAAAGCGGGAGGGGGTTGGAGACCCAGTACTTC.

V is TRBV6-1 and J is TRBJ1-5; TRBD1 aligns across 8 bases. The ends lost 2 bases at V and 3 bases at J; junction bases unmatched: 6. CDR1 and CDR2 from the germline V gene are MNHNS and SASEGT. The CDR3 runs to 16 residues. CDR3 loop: CASSEWGQAPNQPQHF. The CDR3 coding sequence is TGTGCCAGCAGTGAATGGGGACAGGCGCCCAATCAGCCCCAGCATTTT.

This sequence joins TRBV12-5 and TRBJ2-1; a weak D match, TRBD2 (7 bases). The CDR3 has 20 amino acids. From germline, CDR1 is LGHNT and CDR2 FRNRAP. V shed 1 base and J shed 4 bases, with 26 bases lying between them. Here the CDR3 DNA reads TGTGCTAGTGGTTTGGGGACCGGGGGGCGCGGGACCCCATATTACAATGAGCAGTTCTTC. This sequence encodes CASGLGTGGRGTPYYNEQFF.